The clone carrying this TCR beta chain turned up a few times. Its antigen remains unknown. Template switching added a universal primer site; cDNA carried unique molecular identifiers. TCRdb re-derived calls from the 5' RACE reads in MiXCR, one entry per CDR3 protein. The sample has about 530,000 distinct CDR3 sequences, around 15% seen once. This specimen belongs to a study of identical twins. General study findings and limits: For cord blood, abundant beta clonotypes had fewer insertions, unlike memory repertoires, which showed none.

Each donor was a healthy Caucasian. These data were also filed under a second study, of yellow fever vaccine responses in identical twins. Per that paper: On the reported evidence, twins' vaccine T cell responses seemed partly convergent and partly personalized.

The sequenced material came from CD4+ T cells sorted from blood. This receptor was identified in a woman under 30 in good health.

As DNA, the CDR3 is TGCAGTGCTTTCCTTAGAGGATTTGGTGAGCAGTTCTTC. Amino acid sequence: CSAFLRGFGEQFF. The chain combines TRBV20-1 with TRBJ2-1; D remains ambiguous. From germline, CDR1 is DFQATT and CDR2 SNEGSKA (reference sequence). CDR3 length equals 13 residues. Trimming cost V 5 bases and J 9 bases, with 17 bases left between them.